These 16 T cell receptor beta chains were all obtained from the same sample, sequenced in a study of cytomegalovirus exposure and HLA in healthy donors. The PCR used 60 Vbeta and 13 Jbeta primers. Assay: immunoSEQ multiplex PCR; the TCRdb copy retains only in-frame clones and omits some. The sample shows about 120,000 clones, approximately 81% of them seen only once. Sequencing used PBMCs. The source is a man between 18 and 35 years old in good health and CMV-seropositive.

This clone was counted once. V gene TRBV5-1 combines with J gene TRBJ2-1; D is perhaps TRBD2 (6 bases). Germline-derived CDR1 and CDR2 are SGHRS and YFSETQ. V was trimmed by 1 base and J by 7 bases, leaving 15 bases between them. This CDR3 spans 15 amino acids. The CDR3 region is CASSLSSGSTNEQFF. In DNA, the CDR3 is TGCGCCAGCAGCTTGTCGAGCGGGTCGACTAATGAGCAGTTCTTC. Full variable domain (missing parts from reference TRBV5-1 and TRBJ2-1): KAGVTQTPRYLIKTRGQQVTLSCSPISGHRSVSWYQQTPGQGLQFLFEYFSETQRNKGNFPGRFSGRQFSNSRSEMNVSTLELGDSALYLCASSLSSGSTNEQFFGPGTRLTVL.

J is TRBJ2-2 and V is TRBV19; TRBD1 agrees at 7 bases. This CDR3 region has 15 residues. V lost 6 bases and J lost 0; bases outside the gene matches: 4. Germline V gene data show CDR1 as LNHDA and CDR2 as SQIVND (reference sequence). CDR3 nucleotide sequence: TGTGCCAGTAGCGCCGGGACAGCGAACACCGGGGAGCTGTTTTTT. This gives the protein CASSAGTANTGELFF.

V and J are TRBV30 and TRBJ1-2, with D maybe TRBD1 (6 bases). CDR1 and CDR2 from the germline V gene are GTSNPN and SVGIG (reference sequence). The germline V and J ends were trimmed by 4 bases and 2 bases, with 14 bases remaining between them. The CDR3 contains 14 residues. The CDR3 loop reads CAWTTGPLNYGYTF. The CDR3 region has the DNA TGTGCCTGGACCACAGGGCCCTTAAACTATGGCTACACCTTC. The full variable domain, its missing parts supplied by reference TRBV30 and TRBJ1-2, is SQTIHQWPATLVQPVGSPLSLECTVEGTSNPNLYWYRQAAGRGLQLLFYSVGIGQISSEVPQNLSASRPQDRQFILSSKKLLLSDSGFYLCAWTTGPLNYGYTFGSGTRLTVV.

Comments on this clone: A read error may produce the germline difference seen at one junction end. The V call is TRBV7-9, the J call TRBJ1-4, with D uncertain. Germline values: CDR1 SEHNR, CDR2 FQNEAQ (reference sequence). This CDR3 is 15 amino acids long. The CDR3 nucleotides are TGCGCCAGCAGCCGTACAACCGGGAGGAATGAAAAACTGTTTTTT. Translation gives CASSRTTGRNEKLFF.

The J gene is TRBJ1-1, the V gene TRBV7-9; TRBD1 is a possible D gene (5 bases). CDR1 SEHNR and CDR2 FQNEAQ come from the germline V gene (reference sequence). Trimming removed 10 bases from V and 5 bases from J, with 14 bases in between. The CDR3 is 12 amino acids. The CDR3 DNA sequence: TGTGCCATCCGGGGGGAGTTGACTGAAGCTTTCTTT. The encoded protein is CAIRGELTEAFF.

CDR3 in DNA: TGTGCCAGCAGCTTAGCCGTCCAAGAGACCCAGTACTTC. It yields the protein CASSLAVQETQYF. The V call is TRBV7-8, the J call TRBJ2-5; D unclear. The V and J ends lost 0 bases and 1 base respectively, with 3 bases between them. The CDR3 is made up of 13 amino acids. Germline values: CDR1 SGHVS, CDR2 FQNEAQ.

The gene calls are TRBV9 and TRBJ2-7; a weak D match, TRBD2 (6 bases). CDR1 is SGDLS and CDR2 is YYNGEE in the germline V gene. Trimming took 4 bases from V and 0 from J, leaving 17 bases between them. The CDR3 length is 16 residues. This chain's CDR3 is CASSPSWDSDSYEQYF. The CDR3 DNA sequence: TGTGCCAGCAGCCCATCGTGGGACTCCGACTCCTACGAGCAGTACTTC. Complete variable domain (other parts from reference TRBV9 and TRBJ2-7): DSGVTQTPKHLITATGQRVTLRCSPRSGDLSVYWYQQSLDQGLQFLIQYYNGEERAKGNILERFSAQQFPDLHSELNLSSLELGDSALYFCASSPSWDSDSYEQYFGPGTRLTVT.

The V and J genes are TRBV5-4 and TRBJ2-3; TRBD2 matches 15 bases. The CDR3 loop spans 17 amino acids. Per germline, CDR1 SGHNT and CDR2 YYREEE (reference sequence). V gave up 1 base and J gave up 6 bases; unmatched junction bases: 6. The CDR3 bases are TGTGCCAGCAGCTTGACGGGACTAGCGGGGGGTATGGATACGCAGTATTTT. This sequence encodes CASSLTGLAGGMDTQYF.

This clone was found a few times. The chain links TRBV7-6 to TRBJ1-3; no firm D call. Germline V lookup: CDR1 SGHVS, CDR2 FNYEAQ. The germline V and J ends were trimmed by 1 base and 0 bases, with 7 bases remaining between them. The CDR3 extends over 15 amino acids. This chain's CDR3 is CASSLGQDSGNTIYF. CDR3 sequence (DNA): TGTGCCAGCAGCTTAGGGCAGGACTCTGGAAACACCATATATTTT.

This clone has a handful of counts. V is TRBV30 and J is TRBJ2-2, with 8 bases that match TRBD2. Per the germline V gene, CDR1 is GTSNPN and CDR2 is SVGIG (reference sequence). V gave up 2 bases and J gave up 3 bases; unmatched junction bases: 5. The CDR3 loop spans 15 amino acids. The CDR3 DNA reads TGTGCCTGGAGTACGTGGCGGGGGGACACCGGGGAGCTGTTTTTT. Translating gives CAWSTWRGDTGELFF.

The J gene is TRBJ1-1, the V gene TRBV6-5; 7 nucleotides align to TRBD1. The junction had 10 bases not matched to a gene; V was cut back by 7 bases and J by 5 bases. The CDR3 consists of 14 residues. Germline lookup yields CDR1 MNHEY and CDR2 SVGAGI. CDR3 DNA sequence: TGTGCCAGCATGATGTCCCGGGACAGTACTGAAGCTTTCTTT. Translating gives CASMMSRDSTEAFF.

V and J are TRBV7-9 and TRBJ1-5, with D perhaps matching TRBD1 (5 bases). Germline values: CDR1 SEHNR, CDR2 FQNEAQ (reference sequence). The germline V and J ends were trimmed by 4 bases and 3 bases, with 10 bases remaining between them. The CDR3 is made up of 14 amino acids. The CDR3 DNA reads TGTGCCAGCAGCTCGGGACTGATCAATCAGCCCCAGCATTTT. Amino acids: CASSSGLINQPQHF.

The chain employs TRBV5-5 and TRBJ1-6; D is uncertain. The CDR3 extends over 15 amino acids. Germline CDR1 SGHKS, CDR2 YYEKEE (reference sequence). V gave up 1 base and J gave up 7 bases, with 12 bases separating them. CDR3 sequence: CASSLWGGMNSPLHF. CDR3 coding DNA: TGTGCCAGCAGCTTGTGGGGAGGGATGAATTCACCCCTCCACTTT.

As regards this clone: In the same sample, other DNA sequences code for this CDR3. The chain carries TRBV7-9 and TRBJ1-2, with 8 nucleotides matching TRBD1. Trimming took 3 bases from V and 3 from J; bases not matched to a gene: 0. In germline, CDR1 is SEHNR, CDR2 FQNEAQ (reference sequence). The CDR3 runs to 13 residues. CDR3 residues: CASSLGQDYGYTF. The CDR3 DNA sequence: TGTGCCAGCAGCTTGGGACAGGACTATGGCTACACCTTC. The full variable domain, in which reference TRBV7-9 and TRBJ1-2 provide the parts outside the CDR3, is DTGVSQNPRHKITKRGQNVTFRCDPISEHNRLYWYRQTLGQGPEFLTYFQNEAQLEKSRLLSDRFSAERPKGSFSTLEIQRTEQGDSAMYLCASSLGQDYGYTFGSGTRLTVV.

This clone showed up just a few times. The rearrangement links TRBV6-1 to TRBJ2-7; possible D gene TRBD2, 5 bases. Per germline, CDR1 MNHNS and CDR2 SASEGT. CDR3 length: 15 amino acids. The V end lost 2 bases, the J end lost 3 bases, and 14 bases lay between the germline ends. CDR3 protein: CASSEYRGEVYEQYF. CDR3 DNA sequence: TGTGCCAGCAGTGAATACCGGGGAGAGGTCTACGAGCAGTACTTC.

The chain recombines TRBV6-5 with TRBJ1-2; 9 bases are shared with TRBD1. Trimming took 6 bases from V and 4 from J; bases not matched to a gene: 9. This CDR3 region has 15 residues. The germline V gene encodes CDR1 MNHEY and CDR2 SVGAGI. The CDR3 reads CASSKRGTGTYGYTF. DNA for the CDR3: TGTGCCAGCAGCAAAAGGGGGACAGGGACCTATGGCTACACCTTC.